This T cell receptor (beta chain) was recovered during a study of shared clonotypes between healthy human individuals. Points from the study as a whole: Around 5% was the fraction of naive CD4 clonotypes found shared across a few donors. A limitation of the genetic and exposure-history diversity represented arose from few donors.

The germline CDR1 and CDR2 sequences are MNHEY and SVGAGI. This CDR3 has 15 amino acids. V gave up 0 bases and J gave up 3 bases; unmatched junction bases: 3. TCRdb keeps only in-frame clones here, not all; method: immunoSEQ multiplex PCR. The table shows 2.5 million or so clones, with around 94% occurring only once. Turning to this clone: Its antigen is unknown. The identical CDR3 is also encoded by other nucleotide sequences in the sample.

The TCR sequence derives from a man aged 18 to 35 in good health. Source material: naive CD4+ T cells sorted from blood. Subset defined: CD45RA+ positively selected. The chain couples TRBV6-5 to TRBJ2-7, with 9 bases fitting TRBD1. In nucleotides, the CDR3 is TGTGCCAGCAGTTACTCGGGGACAGGGCGCTACGAGCAGTACTTC. This codes for CASSYSGTGRYEQYF.